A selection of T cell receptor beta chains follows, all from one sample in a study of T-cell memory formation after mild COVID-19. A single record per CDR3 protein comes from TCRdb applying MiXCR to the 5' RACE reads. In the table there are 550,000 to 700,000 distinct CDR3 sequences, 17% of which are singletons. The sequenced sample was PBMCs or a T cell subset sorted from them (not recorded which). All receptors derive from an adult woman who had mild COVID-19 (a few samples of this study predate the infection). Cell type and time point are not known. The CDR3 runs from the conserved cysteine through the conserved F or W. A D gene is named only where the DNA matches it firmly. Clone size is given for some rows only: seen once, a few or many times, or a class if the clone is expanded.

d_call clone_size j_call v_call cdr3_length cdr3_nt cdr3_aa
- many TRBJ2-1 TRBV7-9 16 TGTGCCAGCAGCTTAGGAAGGCTAGCCACCTACAATGAGCAGTTCTTC CASSLGRLATYNEQFF
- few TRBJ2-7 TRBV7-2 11 TGTGCCAGCAGCCCCGCCAACGAGCAGTACTTC CASSPANEQYF
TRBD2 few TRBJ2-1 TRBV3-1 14 TGTGCCAGCGTCCTAGCGGGATACGACAATGAGCAGTTCTTC CASVLAGYDNEQFF
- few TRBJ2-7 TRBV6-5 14 TGTGCCAGCACCTCGAGAGGGAGTGTCCACGAGCAGTACTTC CASTSRGSVHEQYF
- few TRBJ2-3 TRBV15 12 TGTGCCACCAGCCTCGATCGAGATACGCAGTATTTT CATSLDRDTQYF
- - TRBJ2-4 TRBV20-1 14 TGCAGTGTGGGCAGGAACATAGCCAAAAACATTCAGTACTTC CSVGRNIAKNIQYF
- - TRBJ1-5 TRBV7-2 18 TGTGCCAGCAGCTTCGTGACTGGACAAAAGGGGGGTGGTCAGCCCCAGCATTTT CASSFVTGQKGGGQPQHF
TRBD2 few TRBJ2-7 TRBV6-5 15 TGTGCCAGCAGTTACTCGGGACTAGCGGGATCCGAGCAGTACTTC CASSYSGLAGSEQYF
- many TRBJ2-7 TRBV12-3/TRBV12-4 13 TGTGCCAGCAGTGCTCAGTCCTTGTACGAGCAGTACTTC CASSAQSLYEQYF
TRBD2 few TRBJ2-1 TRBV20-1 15 TGCAGTGCTAGAACTGGACTAGCGGGAGTTCATGAGCAGTTCTTC CSARTGLAGVHEQFF
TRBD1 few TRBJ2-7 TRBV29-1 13 TGCAGCGTCGGGACAGGGGGCAGGTACGAGCAGTACTTC CSVGTGGRYEQYF
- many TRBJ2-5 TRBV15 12 TGTGCCACCAGCGTCGGGAAAGAGACCCAGTACTTC CATSVGKETQYF
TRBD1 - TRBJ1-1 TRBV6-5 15 TGTGCCAGCAGTCCCGGACAGGCTTGGAACACTGAAGCTTTCTTT CASSPGQAWNTEAFF
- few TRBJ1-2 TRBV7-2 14 TGTGCCAGCAGCCCTCAGGGGACGGGTAATGGCTACACCTTC CASSPQGTGNGYTF
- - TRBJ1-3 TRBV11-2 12 TGTGCCAGCAGCTTAGATCCAAACACCATATATTTT CASSLDPNTIYF
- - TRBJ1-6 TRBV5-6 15 TGTGCCAGCAGCTTAATCGGTGGACAGACTTCACCCCTCCACTTT CASSLIGGQTSPLHF
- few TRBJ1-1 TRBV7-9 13 TGTGCCGGCAAGGGGCAGCCGAACACTGAAGCTTTCTTT CAGKGQPNTEAFF
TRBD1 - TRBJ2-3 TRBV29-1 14 TGCAGCGTTGGGACAGGGGGCTTAGCAGATACGCAGTATTTT CSVGTGGLADTQYF
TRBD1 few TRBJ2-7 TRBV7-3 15 TGTGCCAGCAGCCCGACAGGGGGAAACTCCTACGAGCAGTACTTC CASSPTGGNSYEQYF
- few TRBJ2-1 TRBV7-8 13 TGTGCCAGCAGCCTCTCAGGGTCCAATGAGCAGTTCTTC CASSLSGSNEQFF
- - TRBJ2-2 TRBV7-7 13 TGTGCCGCAACCGGGGGGCCCGCCGGGGAGCTGTTTTTT CAATGGPAGELFF
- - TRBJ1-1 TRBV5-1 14 TGCGCCAGCAGGTATGACACGATGAACACTGAAGCTTTCTTT CASRYDTMNTEAFF